Below, 13 T cell receptor beta chains from the same sample are listed, as sequenced in a study of blood T cell repertoires in COVID-19. Only in-frame clones appear in the TCRdb table, and some are missing; sequencing was by immunoSEQ multiplex PCR. The sample lists about 180,000 clones; 70% to 90% were seen once. Sequenced input: peripheral blood. The receptor set was obtained from a human donor with active or convalescent COVID-19. The donor label of this sample is uncertain.

V usage is TRBV5-1 and J usage is TRBJ2-3; TRBD2 is a possible D gene (6 bases). Trimming removed 4 bases from V and 2 bases from J, with 14 bases in between. The germline V gene encodes CDR1 SGHRS and CDR2 YFSETQ. CDR3 size: 15 residues. CDR3 amino acids: CASSPIAEYTDTQYF. Here the CDR3 DNA reads TGCGCCAGCAGCCCAATAGCGGAATACACAGATACGCAGTATTTT.

This sequence joins TRBV4-3 and TRBJ1-1; D ambiguous. The CDR3 covers 14 residues. V lost 1 base, J lost 2 bases, and 8 bases lay in between. CDR1 is LGHNA and CDR2 is YSLEER in the germline V gene. CDR3 sequence reads: CASSQVLGNTEAFF. Written as DNA, the CDR3 is TGCGCCAGCAGCCAAGTATTGGGCAACACTGAAGCTTTCTTT.

This clone was seen only a few times. The rearrangement links TRBV5-1 to TRBJ1-6; D not certain. The CDR3 is made up of 16 amino acids. Germline lookup yields CDR1 SGHRS and CDR2 YFSETQ. Trimming left V 0 bases short and J 4 bases short, with 11 bases between. This chain's CDR3 is CASSLANGGYNSPLHF. The CDR3 nucleotides read TGCGCCAGCAGCTTGGCCAACGGCGGTTATAATTCACCCCTCCACTTT. The full variable domain, with the rest looked up from reference TRBV5-1 and TRBJ1-6, is KAGVTQTPRYLIKTRGQQVTLSCSPISGHRSVSWYQQTPGQGLQFLFEYFSETQRNKGNFPGRFSGRQFSNSRSEMNVSTLELGDSALYLCASSLANGGYNSPLHFGNGTRLTVT.

The V and J genes are TRBV6-5 and TRBJ2-1; weak D call: TRBD1 (6 bases). The CDR3 contains 15 residues. Trimming cost V 6 bases and J 0 bases, with 12 bases left between them. Germline CDR1 reads MNHEY; CDR2 reads SVGAGI. The CDR3: CASSGRDNSYNEQFF. DNA of the CDR3: TGTGCCAGCAGCGGACGGGACAACTCCTACAATGAGCAGTTCTTC.

V is TRBV29-1 and J is TRBJ2-7, with TRBD2 matching 7 bases. Germline CDR1 is SQVTM and CDR2 is ANQGSEA. The CDR3 has 13 amino acids. Germline trimming cut 6 bases from V and 3 bases from J; bases unmatched to any gene: 8. The CDR3 loop is CSVWGEGSYEQYF. As DNA, the CDR3 is TGCAGCGTGTGGGGGGAGGGTAGCTACGAGCAGTACTTC.

This chain links TRBV5-1 with TRBJ2-1; D remains ambiguous. The CDR3 covers 13 residues. From germline, CDR1 is SGHRS and CDR2 YFSETQ. V was shortened by 4 bases and J by 6 bases, with 11 bases between the two germline ends. CDR3 sequence: CASSGSQLNEQFF. DNA for the CDR3: TGCGCCAGCAGCGGTAGCCAGCTCAATGAGCAGTTCTTC.

The CDR3 loop is CAWSPVGPYGYTF. The CDR3 DNA reads TGTGCCTGGAGCCCCGTGGGGCCGTATGGCTACACCTTC. The chain uses TRBV30 and TRBJ1-2, with a possible D match to TRBD1 (5 bases). Per germline, CDR1 GTSNPN and CDR2 SVGIG (reference sequence). This CDR3 has 13 residues. V shed 3 bases and J shed 5 bases, with 13 bases lying between them.

This clone was found many times. The rearrangement links TRBV2 to TRBJ2-4; possibly TRBD1 for D (6 bases). Looked up from germline, CDR1 is SNHLY and CDR2 is FYNNEI. The V end was cut by 2 bases, the J end by 0 bases, with 20 bases between. This CDR3 has 19 residues. The CDR3 sequence: CASSERQGKWELAKNIQYF. CDR3 DNA: TGTGCCAGCAGTGAAAGGCAGGGGAAGTGGGAACTAGCCAAAAACATTCAGTACTTC.

The rearrangement links TRBV28 to TRBJ1-1, with a tentative D call TRBD1 (6 bases). CDR1 MDHEN and CDR2 SYDVKM come from the germline V gene. The CDR3 loop spans 14 amino acids. V lost 2 bases to trimming and J lost 0 bases, with 7 bases between them. CDR3 amino acids: CASSLTGMNTEAFF. DNA for the CDR3: TGTGCCAGCAGTTTAACAGGGATGAACACTGAAGCTTTCTTT.

The rearrangement links TRBV10-1 to TRBJ1-6, with TRBD1 as a possible D gene (6 bases). From germline, CDR1 is WNHNN and CDR2 SYGVQD (reference sequence). Trimming left V 6 bases short and J 7 bases short, with 13 bases between. The CDR3 loop spans 14 amino acids. The CDR3 loop is CASSARQGNSPLHF. As DNA, the CDR3 is TGCGCCAGCAGCGCCAGGCAGGGGAATTCACCCCTCCACTTT.

Comment on this clone: Other DNA variants within this sample encode the same CDR3. The CDR3 spells CASSLRQGNTGELFF. CDR3 sequence (DNA): TGCGCCAGCAGCTTGCGGCAGGGGAACACCGGGGAGCTGTTTTTT. The chain links TRBV5-1 to TRBJ2-2; possibly TRBD1 for D (5 bases). CDR3 length: 15 amino acids. Germline CDR1 reads SGHRS; CDR2 reads YFSETQ. With 1 base removed from V and 1 base from J, the gap between germline ends came to 8 bases.

V usage is TRBV3-1 (or the pseudogene TRBV3-2) and J usage is TRBJ1-6, with D hard to call. Germline lookup yields CDR1 LGHDT and CDR2 YNNKEL (reference sequence). Trimming cost V 1 base and J 0 bases, with 22 bases left between them. This CDR3 is built from 21 residues. CDR3 sequence: CASSQVTTFPRMDSYNSPLHF. CDR3 coding DNA: TGTGCCAGCAGCCAAGTAACGACATTCCCCCGAATGGACTCCTATAATTCACCCCTCCACTTT.

The chain employs TRBV6-5 and TRBJ2-3; D remains unclear. Trimming removed 2 bases from V and 1 base from J, with 10 bases in between. Germline V gene sequence: CDR1 MNHEY, CDR2 SVGAGI. The CDR3 has 15 amino acids. CDR3 protein: CASSYGGWGTDTQYF. CDR3 DNA: TGTGCCAGCAGTTACGGCGGTTGGGGCACAGATACGCAGTATTTT.